This TCR beta chain was found in a study of shared clonotypes between healthy human individuals. Libraries were prepared by immunoSEQ multiplex PCR; TCRdb keeps only in-frame clonotypes and omits some of them. The table lists roughly 2.2 million clones, roughly 93% of them singletons. This clone appeared a few times. Its cognate antigen is unknown. Adult Caucasians living in Nashville, Tennessee made up all of the donors. The germline CDR1 and CDR2 sequences are SGDLS and YYNGEE. The CDR3 has 16 residues. Unmatched junction bases numbered 13, after V lost 4 bases and J lost 5 bases. Whole-study findings and limits: Four donors had roughly 5.2% of their naive CD4 clonotypes in common. Clonotype sharing among donors was expected to depend on sequencing depth. Naive subsets typically showed greater estimated richness than memory subsets.

The source is a man in his late teens or twenties in good health. Some clones in this sample may be carry-over from other donors' samples. Sequencing input: naive CD4+ T cells from PBMCs. Stated subset: CD45RA+ positively selected. V usage is TRBV9 and J usage is TRBJ1-2, with 8 positions matching TRBD1. The CDR3 DNA sequence: TGTGCCAGCAGCCTCACCCCCCAACAGGGGGAGTATGGCTACACCTTC. As protein: CASSLTPQQGEYGYTF.